The clone carrying this T cell receptor beta chain was seen more than once but under ten times. Its antigen is undetermined. TCRdb used MiXCR to reprocess the 5' RACE reads, holding one entry per CDR3 protein. Seen here are hundreds of thousands of distinct CDR3 sequences, about 18% observed once, and the top ten hold about 39%. This entry is derived from a study of CD8 T cells in ankylosing spondylitis. V was trimmed by 2 bases and J by 2 bases, leaving 10 bases between them. There are 14 residues in the CDR3. Germline V gene data show CDR1 as MDHEN and CDR2 as SYDVKM. Study outcomes and limitations: Fewer than 10 highly homologous variants formed a TCR beta motif that appeared characteristic of ankylosing spondylitis blood.

The chain recombines TRBV28 with TRBJ2-7, with D possibly called TRBD1 or TRBD2 (5 bases each). Material: blood, either unsorted or a sorted T cell fraction (not recorded which). The receptor was isolated from a male donor with ankylosing spondylitis. The CDR3 sequence: CASSLGLTAYEQYF. The CDR3 bases are TGTGCCAGCAGTTTAGGACTGACAGCCTACGAGCAGTACTTC. Full variable domain (missing parts from reference TRBV28 and TRBJ2-7): DVKVTQSSRYLVKRTGEKVFLECVQDMDHENMFWYRQDPGLGLRLIYFSYDVKMKEKGDIPEGYSVSREKKERFSLILESASTNQTSMYLCASSLGLTAYEQYFGPGTRLTVT.